These T cell receptor beta chains were read from a single sample in a study of response to subunit inactivated influenza vaccine. A single record per CDR3 protein comes from TCRdb applying MiXCR to the RT-PCR reads. The top ten clones hold 11% of a sample with 500,000 to 750,000 distinct CDR3 sequences, about 15% of them seen once. Sequenced here: PBMCs from blood, sampled about 12 days after vaccination. Receptors originate from a man aged 45-65 years who received an inactivated influenza vaccine. The CDR3 runs from the conserved cysteine through the conserved F or W. The order of the fields is D gene, V gene, clone size, J gene, CDR3 DNA, CDR3 protein. D genes are given only for firm matches. Size is omitted from some rows. Given values are once, few, many or a class for expanded clones.

-	TRBV12-3/TRBV12-4	few	TRBJ1-5	TGTGCCAGCAGTTTCAGAAACACCAAGTTTAGCAATCAGCCCCAGCATTTT	CASSFRNTKFSNQPQHF
-	TRBV7-2	few	TRBJ2-1	TGTGCCAGCAGCACAAGAGGGGTTTTCTACAATGAGCAGTTCTTC	CASSTRGVFYNEQFF
-	TRBV10-3	few	TRBJ2-2	TGTGCCATCAGTGAAGGGAGCACCGGGGAGCTGTTTTTT	CAISEGSTGELFF
TRBD2	TRBV20-1	-	TRBJ2-7	TGCAGTGCTAGCATGTACCGGGAGGATGGAGAGCAGTACTTC	CSASMYREDGEQYF
-	TRBV7-2	-	TRBJ2-1	TGTGCCAGCAGCCCTCGACCAAGTGGTAAGGGAAATGAGCAGTTCTTC	CASSPRPSGKGNEQFF
TRBD2	TRBV28	-	TRBJ2-5	TGTGCCAGCAGTACGCGACTAGCGGGGTTCCAAGAGACCCAGTACTTC	CASSTRLAGFQETQYF
TRBD2	TRBV20-1	-	TRBJ2-5	TGCAGTGCTAGTGAAGGGACTAGCGGGAGAGAGACCCAGTACTTC	CSASEGTSGRETQYF
-	TRBV2	-	TRBJ2-1	TGTGCCAGCAGTGAAGCGAAAGGGAGTGGCGGTGAGCAGTTCTTC	CASSEAKGSGGEQFF
-	TRBV7-2	-	TRBJ1-3	TGTGCCAGCAGCTTAGCGAGGTTCCCCGGGAACACCATATATTTT	CASSLARFPGNTIYF
-	TRBV25-1	-	TRBJ2-5	TGTGCCAGCACCAAAGGGGCACTAACAACGGAGACCCAGTACTTC	CASTKGALTTETQYF
-	TRBV4-2	few	TRBJ2-1	TGTGCCAGCAGCCAAGATTCAGGGGGAGGCCGCTCCTACAATGAGCAGTTCTTC	CASSQDSGGGRSYNEQFF
-	TRBV10-3	few	TRBJ2-7	TGTGCCATCAGTCTTGAACCGAGCTCCTACGAGCAGTACTTC	CAISLEPSSYEQYF
-	TRBV20-1	-	TRBJ2-1	TGCAGTGCTAGAGGGGATGGCCCCGACACCTACAATGAGCAGTTCTTC	CSARGDGPDTYNEQFF
-	TRBV3-1	-	TRBJ1-3	TGTGCCAGCAGCCAAGCACCGTACTCTGGAAACACCATATATTTT	CASSQAPYSGNTIYF
-	TRBV7-2	few	TRBJ2-1	TGTGCCAGCAGCTTAGGTTTTGCGGGGAATGAGCAGTTCTTC	CASSLGFAGNEQFF
TRBD1	TRBV10-3	-	TRBJ2-7	TGTGCCATCAGCAGGGGGACAGGAAAAACCTACGAGCAGTACTTC	CAISRGTGKTYEQYF
-	TRBV28	many	TRBJ2-7	TGTGCCAGCAGTAGGAGGGGTGAGCAGTACTTC	CASSRRGEQYF
-	TRBV20-1	few	TRBJ1-1	TGCAGTGCTAGGGGATATAAGAACACTGAAGCTTTCTTT	CSARGYKNTEAFF
-	TRBV14	-	TRBJ1-1	TGTGCCAGCAGCCGCAGGGAAAGGACTGAAGCTTTCTTT	CASSRRERTEAFF
-	TRBV20-1	-	TRBJ1-5	TGCAGTGCTAGAGATCAAGGAGGAGGGGGTGGTAATCAGCCCCAGCATTTT	CSARDQGGGGGNQPQHF
TRBD1	TRBV12-3/TRBV12-4	-	TRBJ1-5	TGTGCCAGCACATCAGGGGGCGGTCAGCCCCAGCATTTT	CASTSGGGQPQHF
-	TRBV28	many	TRBJ2-7	TGTGCCTCTACTGCACGTCTGGGGTTGGGCTCTGGCTACGAGCAGTACTTC	CASTARLGLGSGYEQYF
-	TRBV20-1	-	TRBJ2-5	TGCAGTGCTGGGTCACAGGGCGCCCAAGAGACCCAGTACTTC	CSAGSQGAQETQYF
TRBD1	TRBV5-1	few	TRBJ2-1	TGCGCCAGCAGCCACCGGGACAGATACAATGAGCAGTTCTTC	CASSHRDRYNEQFF
TRBD2	TRBV9	few	TRBJ2-1	TGTGCCAGCAGCGTAGTAGGTAGCGGGAGGATCGGCCCTAGCTCCTACAATGAGCAGTTCTTC	CASSVVGSGRIGPSSYNEQFF
-	TRBV10-2	-	TRBJ2-3	TGCGCCAGCAGTGGGGAGCGGACAGTAATTAGCACAGATACGCAGTATTTT	CASSGERTVISTDTQYF
-	TRBV20-1	-	TRBJ1-2	TGCAGTGCTCCCCCCGGAGGGGATGGTGGCTACACCTTC	CSAPPGGDGGYTF
TRBD1	TRBV7-9	many	TRBJ2-7	TGTGCCAGCAGCCCTAGGGACAGGGCCTACGAGCAGTACTTC	CASSPRDRAYEQYF
-	TRBV7-9	many	TRBJ1-1	TGTGCCAGCAGCCCGGGACGGCTGAACACTGAAGCTTTCTTT	CASSPGRLNTEAFF
-	TRBV5-1	few	TRBJ2-7	TGCGCCAGCAGCTTACCTACCCGCTACGAGCAGTACTTC	CASSLPTRYEQYF
TRBD1	TRBV18	few	TRBJ2-3	TGTGCCAGCTCAACAGGGGGCTGGGTTCCACCAGATACGCAGTATTTT	CASSTGGWVPPDTQYF
-	TRBV4-2	many	TRBJ1-6	TGTGCCAGCAGCCAAGAAAAGGGTTCACCCCTCCACTTT	CASSQEKGSPLHF
TRBD2	TRBV3-1	-	TRBJ2-5	TGTGCCAGCAGCCAAGATCCCTCGGGAGGGACGAGGGAGACCCAGTACTTC	CASSQDPSGGTRETQYF
-	TRBV7-2	few	TRBJ1-6	TGTGCCAGCAGACTAGGGGGTAGGCGGGACTCACCCCTCCACTTT	CASRLGGRRDSPLHF
-	TRBV18	few	TRBJ1-5	TGTGCCAGCTCACCCGGGGGGGCGAATCAGCCCCAGCATTTT	CASSPGGANQPQHF
-	TRBV12-3/TRBV12-4	-	TRBJ1-3	TGTGCCAGCAGTTTAAGACATGCTGGAAACACCATATATTTT	CASSLRHAGNTIYF
-	TRBV27	few	TRBJ2-1	TGTGCCAGCAGTTATTCCCTCAGGGTGGAGCAGTTCTTC	CASSYSLRVEQFF
TRBD2	TRBV7-2	-	TRBJ2-5	TGTGCCAGCAGCGGCGGACTAGCGGGGACCCAGTACTTC	CASSGGLAGTQYF
-	TRBV9	few	TRBJ2-5	TGTGCCAGCAGCGGGGGTTTAACGGTGTCGGAGACCCAGTACTTC	CASSGGLTVSETQYF
-	TRBV12-3/TRBV12-4	many	TRBJ1-5	TGTGCCAGCAGTCAGGACCAAGTGGGTCAGCCCCAGCATTTT	CASSQDQVGQPQHF
-	TRBV28	-	TRBJ2-7	TGTGCCAGCAGTTTTGCTTCCGAGCAGTACTTC	CASSFASEQYF